The 22 T cell receptor beta chains in this list originate from one sample, sequenced in a study of blood T cell repertoires in COVID-19. Generated by immunoSEQ multiplex PCR, the TCRdb table keeps only in-frame clones and is missing some. Counted here are around 400,000 clones, more than 75% occurring once; the ten biggest clones make up about 2.5%. The sample comprised peripheral blood. The receptors derive from a woman in her sixties or seventies with COVID-19, enrolled during active disease.

J is TRBJ2-6 and V is TRBV2; D remains unclear. There are 15 residues in the CDR3. The V end lost 6 bases, the J end lost 0 bases, and 9 bases lay between the germline ends. Per germline, CDR1 SNHLY and CDR2 FYNNEI. CDR3 amino acids: CASSSRSSGANVLTF. The CDR3 DNA reads as TGTGCCAGCAGCTCTCGGAGCTCTGGGGCCAACGTCCTGACTTTC.

The V and J genes are TRBV3-1 (or the pseudogene TRBV3-2) and TRBJ1-1; weak D call: TRBD1 (5 bases). CDR1 LGHDT and CDR2 YNNKEL come from the germline V gene (reference sequence). The germline V and J ends were trimmed by 1 base and 5 bases, with 11 bases remaining between them. The CDR3 totals 14 residues. The CDR3 sequence is CASSQAGFDTEAFF. In DNA form, the CDR3 reads TGTGCCAGCAGCCAAGCAGGGTTTGATACTGAAGCTTTCTTT.

The rearrangement links TRBV19 to TRBJ1-5; D may be TRBD1 (5 bases). Germline values: CDR1 LNHDA, CDR2 SQIVND (reference sequence). V gave up 1 base and J gave up 4 bases, with 11 bases separating them. This CDR3 has 15 residues. The CDR3 nucleotides read TGTGCCAGTAGTATAGGCCAGGGAACGAATCAGCCCCAGCATTTT. Translating it yields CASSIGQGTNQPQHF.

This clone was picked up a small number of times. The gene calls are TRBV3-1 (or the pseudogene TRBV3-2) and TRBJ1-2, with D possibly matching TRBD1 (5 bases). The CDR3 loop spans 12 amino acids. Deletions cut 1 base from V and 5 bases from J, with 5 bases between. Germline V gene data show CDR1 as LGHDT and CDR2 as YNNKEL (reference sequence). The CDR3 sequence: CASSQGQYGYTF. The CDR3 DNA reads TGTGCCAGCAGCCAAGGACAGTATGGCTACACCTTC.

The V and J genes are TRBV5-1 and TRBJ1-1, with a tentative D call TRBD1 (6 bases). Per germline, CDR1 SGHRS and CDR2 YFSETQ. V lost 0 bases, J lost 7 bases, and 13 bases lay in between. The CDR3 length is 14 residues. CDR3 amino acids: CASSLAQGTGEAFF. CDR3 DNA sequence: TGCGCCAGCAGCTTGGCCCAGGGGACCGGTGAAGCTTTCTTT.

This clone was observed at least ten times. The V call is TRBV5-8, the J call TRBJ1-4; 7 nucleotides agree with TRBD1. Germline trimming cut 2 bases from V and 10 bases from J; bases unmatched to any gene: 8. The CDR3 loop spans 14 amino acids. Germline loops: CDR1 SGHTS, CDR2 YDEGEE. The CDR3 nucleotides are TGTGCCAGCAGCTTACAGGGGATACCGGGAAAACTGTTTTTT. This sequence encodes CASSLQGIPGKLFF. Using reference TRBV5-8 and TRBJ1-4 for the parts outside the CDR3, the full variable domain is EAGVTQSPTHLIKTRGQQATLRCSPISGHTSVYWYQQALGLGLQFLLWYDEGEERNRGNFPPRFSGRQFPNYSSELNVNALELEDSALYLCASSLQGIPGKLFFGSGTQLSVL.

This chain uses TRBV11-2 with TRBJ1-5; possibly TRBD1 for D (5 bases). V was shortened by 1 base and J by 7 bases, with 8 bases between the two germline ends. CDR3 length equals 13 residues. Germline CDR1 reads SGHAT; CDR2 reads FQNNGV. CDR3 sequence reads: CASSLGGVQPQHF. In DNA form, the CDR3 reads TGTGCCAGCAGCTTAGGGGGGGTACAGCCCCAGCATTTT.

The chain couples TRBV28 to TRBJ1-3, with TRBD1 matching over 9 bases. The CDR3 is made up of 14 amino acids. In germline, CDR1 is MDHEN, CDR2 SYDVKM. J gave up 7 bases and V 7 bases, and 8 bases lay outside the gene matches. The CDR3 nucleotides are TGTGCCAGCACCTTCCGGGACAGGGCCAACACCATATATTTT. Amino acid sequence: CASTFRDRANTIYF.

The gene calls are TRBV9 and TRBJ1-6; no clear D. The CDR3 has 19 amino acids. Germline values: CDR1 SGDLS, CDR2 YYNGEE. The V and J ends lost 4 bases and 0 bases respectively, with 20 bases between them. In DNA form, the CDR3 reads TGTGCCAGCAGCCTCACCAGCGGACCGCCGAGCTCCTATAATTCACCCCTCCACTTT. The encoded protein is CASSLTSGPPSSYNSPLHF.

V is TRBV5-1 and J is TRBJ2-3; a possible D gene is TRBD2 (6 bases). Trimming removed 5 bases at V and 1 base at J, with 11 bases between. Germline-derived CDR1 and CDR2 are SGHRS and YFSETQ. This CDR3 comprises 14 residues. For the CDR3, the DNA is TGCGCCAGCAGTGCCGGGGGAGGCACAGATACGCAGTATTTT. Amino acids: CASSAGGGTDTQYF. The full variable domain, its missing parts supplied by reference TRBV5-1 and TRBJ2-3, is KAGVTQTPRYLIKTRGQQVTLSCSPISGHRSVSWYQQTPGQGLQFLFEYFSETQRNKGNFPGRFSGRQFSNSRSEMNVSTLELGDSALYLCASSAGGGTDTQYFGPGTRLTVL.

The V call is TRBV7-8, the J call TRBJ1-6; a weak D match, TRBD1 (6 bases). V dropped 0 bases and J dropped 5 bases, with 11 bases sitting between them. Germline CDR1 is SGHVS and CDR2 is FQNEAQ. This CDR3 is built from 16 residues. The CDR3 DNA reads as TGTGCCAGCAGCTTAGCGAGGGGGATAAATAATTCACCCCTCCACTTT. Amino acids: CASSLARGINNSPLHF.

The J gene is TRBJ1-1, the V gene TRBV7-3; possible D gene TRBD1, 5 bases. The germline V gene encodes CDR1 SGHTA and CDR2 FQGTGA. This CDR3 has 14 amino acids. V lost 5 bases to trimming and J lost 6 bases, with 16 bases between them. Here the CDR3 reads CASSLAGGVAEAFF. The CDR3, as DNA: TGTGCCAGCAGCCTAGCCGGGGGTGTTGCTGAAGCTTTCTTT.

In regard to this clone: The junction differs from germline at one of its ends, possibly a read error. The sample carries other DNA sequences with the same CDR3. This chain connects TRBV7-7 to TRBJ1-1; tentative D call: TRBD1 (5 bases). Germline values: CDR1 SSHAT, CDR2 FNYEAQ (reference sequence). The length of the CDR3 is 13 residues. The CDR3 protein is CASSLGQNTEAFF. DNA for the CDR3: TGTGCTAGCAGCTTAGGACAGAACACTGAAGCTTTCTTT. Full variable domain (missing parts from reference TRBV7-7 and TRBJ1-1): GAGVSQSPRYKVTKRGQDVTLRCDPISSHATLYWYQQALGQGPEFLTYFNYEAQPDKSGLPSDRFSAERPEGSISTLTIQRTEQRDSAMYRCASSLGQNTEAFFGQGTRLTVV.

The chain joins TRBV7-9 to TRBJ2-7; no clear D gene. V dropped 0 bases and J dropped 0 bases, with 9 bases sitting between them. Germline assignment: CDR1 SEHNR and CDR2 FQNEAQ (reference sequence). The CDR3 sequence is 15 residues long. The CDR3 spells CASSLAARSSYEQYF. As DNA, the CDR3 is TGTGCCAGCAGCTTAGCGGCAAGGAGCTCCTACGAGCAGTACTTC.

This clone was detected only once. The chain links TRBV4-2 to TRBJ1-3; 8 bases match TRBD1. The CDR3 is 16 amino acids. The germline CDR1 and CDR2 sequences are LGHNA and YNFKEQ. The V gene end was trimmed by 0 bases and the J gene end by 4 bases; junction bases not matched to a gene: 5. The CDR3 DNA reads TGTGCCAGCAGCCAAGACAGGGGGCCGTCGGGAAACACCATATATTTT. Translating it yields CASSQDRGPSGNTIYF.

Concerning this clone: This sample also contains other DNA sequences that code for the same CDR3. This sequence joins TRBV2 and TRBJ2-7; D unresolved. This CDR3 is built from 11 residues. Germline V gene sequence: CDR1 SNHLY, CDR2 FYNNEI. V lost 7 bases and J lost 0, with 4 bases in between. This CDR3 is CASTVSYEQYF. Written as DNA, the CDR3 is TGTGCCAGCACCGTCTCCTACGAGCAGTACTTC.

The genes are TRBV29-1 and TRBJ1-5, with D possibly being TRBD1 (5 bases). V lost 4 bases and J 4 bases, leaving 11 bases between the germline ends. Germline CDR1 SQVTM, CDR2 ANQGSEA. This CDR3 comprises 13 residues. DNA of the CDR3: TGCAGCGTTGCAGGGTCTGGAAATCAGCCCCAGCATTTT. Its protein is CSVAGSGNQPQHF.

This chain uses TRBV3-1 (or the pseudogene TRBV3-2) with TRBJ1-1; D is unclear. Germline loops: CDR1 LGHDT, CDR2 YNNKEL (reference sequence). The CDR3 loop spans 15 amino acids. The V end lost 4 bases, the J end lost 0 bases, and 12 bases lay between the germline ends. The CDR3 DNA reads as TGTGCCAGCAGCCCCTTAGGGAGAATGAACACTGAAGCTTTCTTT. Protein sequence: CASSPLGRMNTEAFF.

This clone was picked up one time. In DNA, the CDR3 is TGTGCCAGCAGCCAAGATCGGCAAGGGGGGCAGTACTTC. Translation: CASSQDRQGGQYF. V usage is TRBV3-1 (or the pseudogene TRBV3-2) and J usage is TRBJ2-7; tentatively, D is TRBD1 (6 bases). V shed 0 bases and J shed 9 bases, with 12 bases lying between them. The CDR3 consists of 13 residues. Germline V gene lookup returns CDR1 LGHDT and CDR2 YNNKEL (reference sequence).

The V gene is TRBV10-3, the J gene TRBJ2-7; TRBD1 is a possible D gene (5 bases). V lost 6 bases, J lost 3 bases, and 9 bases lay in between. CDR3 length equals 12 residues. The germline gives CDR1 ENHRY, CDR2 SYGVKD. CDR3 DNA: TGTGCCATCAGCCCGACAGACTACGAGCAGTACTTC. Amino acid sequence: CAISPTDYEQYF.

The J gene is TRBJ2-1, the V gene TRBV5-1; 10 bases match TRBD2. V dropped 0 bases and J dropped 9; count of bases not matched to a gene: 6. The CDR3 contains 15 residues. CDR1 SGHRS and CDR2 YFSETQ come from the germline V gene. CDR3 nucleotide sequence: TGCGCCAGCAGCTTGGAAAGAGCGGGGGGGTCTGAGCAGTTCTTC. Encoded protein: CASSLERAGGSEQFF.

V usage is TRBV7-8 and J usage is TRBJ2-5, with a possible D match to TRBD2 (6 bases). Germline CDR1 is SGHVS and CDR2 is FQNEAQ. V lost 0 bases and J lost 3, with 17 bases in between. The CDR3 is made up of 17 amino acids. CDR3 region: CASSLAGRELVEETQYF. CDR3 in DNA: TGTGCCAGCAGCTTAGCGGGTCGGGAGCTCGTAGAAGAGACCCAGTACTTC.